The 31 T cell receptor beta chains given below trace back to one sample, sequenced in a study of T-cell memory formation after mild COVID-19. TCRdb used MiXCR to reprocess the 5' RACE reads, holding one entry per CDR3 protein. Seen here are about 420,000 distinct CDR3 sequences, more than 20% observed once, and the top ten hold approximately 14%. The sequencing input was PBMCs or a T cell subset sorted from them (not recorded which). Receptors were obtained from an adult woman who had mild COVID-19 (a few samples of this study predate the infection). Cell type and time point are not known.

This clonotype was detected a few times. This sequence joins TRBV7-9 and TRBJ2-1; 10 bases match TRBD2. After removal of 8 bases from V and 3 bases from J, the junction contained 4 bases not matched to a gene. CDR1 is SEHNR, CDR2 FQNEAQ, per germline (reference sequence). The CDR3 totals 14 residues. The CDR3 coding sequence is TGTGCCAGCGGAAAGCGGGAGGGCTACAATGAGCAGTTCTTC. Its protein is CASGKREGYNEQFF.

This clonotype occurred a few times. This chain joins TRBV4-3 and TRBJ2-7; D is ambiguous. The CDR3 extends over 13 amino acids. The germline CDR1 and CDR2 sequences are LGHNA and YSLEER. V was shortened by 2 bases and J by 1 base, with 6 bases between the two germline ends. For the CDR3, the DNA is TGCGCCAGCAGCCAACAGGTGTCCTACGAGCAGTACTTC. It encodes CASSQQVSYEQYF.

With regard to this clonotype: Given the absence of the conserved phenylalanine or tryptophan at the CDR3 end, a read error is likely. The chain is built from TRBV24-1 and TRBJ2-5; D is possibly TRBD2 (6 bases). The CDR3 contains 17 residues. Germline CDR1 KGHDR, CDR2 SFDVKD. V was pared by 4 bases and J by 1 base, with 18 bases between. The CDR3 bases are TGTGCCACCAGTGACCCTCGCCAGGCGGGGATCCAAGAGACCCAGTACTTA. Amino acids: CATSDPRQAGIQETQYL.

This clonotype was found a few times. Here the CDR3 DNA reads TGCGCCAGCAGCCAAGATTCCTGGGACAGGGAGCGATCTTCCTACGAGCAGTACTTC. It yields the protein CASSQDSWDRERSSYEQYF. The V gene is TRBV4-3, the J gene TRBJ2-7; TRBD1 agrees at 9 bases. Germline V gene lookup returns CDR1 LGHNA and CDR2 YSLEER. Trimming took 0 bases from V and 1 from J; bases not matched to a gene: 13. CDR3 length: 19 residues.

The V gene is TRBV7-9, the J gene TRBJ1-6, with TRBD1 as a possible D gene (6 bases). Trimming left V 4 bases short and J 6 bases short, with 13 bases between. Germline-derived CDR1 and CDR2 are SEHNR and FQNEAQ (reference sequence). This CDR3 is built from 15 residues. Here the CDR3 DNA reads TGTGCCAGCAGCTCGGGGGCGGGACGTAATTCACCCCTCCACTTT. Its protein product is CASSSGAGRNSPLHF.

This clonotype turned up a few times. The chain joins TRBV3-1 to TRBJ2-5; D is undetermined. Per the germline V gene, CDR1 is LGHDT and CDR2 is YNNKEL (reference sequence). Trimming took off 0 bases at V and 2 bases at J, with 13 bases between the two ends. CDR3 length: 16 residues. CDR3 loop: CASSQEGSVPQETQYF. CDR3 in DNA: TGTGCCAGCAGCCAAGAGGGGTCGGTCCCTCAAGAGACCCAGTACTTC.

This clonotype was found a few times. The J gene is TRBJ2-2, the V gene TRBV5-1, with D tentatively TRBD1 (6 bases). With 2 bases removed from V and 5 bases from J, the gap between germline ends came to 10 bases. The CDR3 sequence is 14 residues long. Germline assignment: CDR1 SGHRS and CDR2 YFSETQ. The CDR3 reads CASSFFGTTGELFF. The CDR3 coding sequence is TGCGCCAGCAGCTTTTTTGGGACAACCGGGGAGCTGTTTTTT. The full variable domain, rest sourced from reference TRBV5-1 and TRBJ2-2, is KAGVTQTPRYLIKTRGQQVTLSCSPISGHRSVSWYQQTPGQGLQFLFEYFSETQRNKGNFPGRFSGRQFSNSRSEMNVSTLELGDSALYLCASSFFGTTGELFFGEGSRLTVL.

V is TRBV18 and J is TRBJ2-7; a possible D gene is TRBD1 (6 bases). Trimming shortened V by 6 bases and J by 0 bases, and 15 bases separated the two germline ends. The length of the CDR3 is 15 residues. Germline CDR1 reads KGHSH; CDR2 reads LQKENI. The CDR3 DNA reads TGTGCCAGCTCCCAATCTGTGACAGGCTCCTACGAGCAGTACTTC. This encodes CASSQSVTGSYEQYF.

This clonotype occurred a few times. The chain employs TRBV11-2 and TRBJ2-5; D may be TRBD2 (6 bases). This CDR3 has 16 amino acids. V was shortened by 6 bases and J by 4 bases, with 21 bases between the two germline ends. Germline loops: CDR1 SGHAT, CDR2 FQNNGV. The CDR3 is CASSPRVSGLGETQYF. The DNA of the CDR3 is TGTGCCAGCAGTCCTCGAGTTAGCGGTCTGGGAGAGACCCAGTACTTC.

This clonotype was observed a handful of times. V is TRBV5-6 and J is TRBJ2-1, with D hard to call. V lost 0 bases to trimming and J lost 5 bases, with 9 bases between them. This CDR3 is built from 14 residues. Per germline, CDR1 SGHDT and CDR2 YYEEEE. This CDR3 reads CASSLGRRDNEQFF. As DNA, the CDR3 is TGTGCCAGCAGCTTGGGCAGGCGAGACAATGAGCAGTTCTTC.

This clonotype appeared a few times. The chain employs TRBV7-3 and TRBJ2-1, with D maybe TRBD2 (6 bases). V lost 4 bases and J 3 bases, leaving 16 bases between the germline ends. The germline V gene encodes CDR1 SGHTA and CDR2 FQGTGA. The CDR3 is 16 amino acids. The CDR3 here is CASSSPQGGDYNEQFF. In DNA form, the CDR3 reads TGTGCCAGCAGCTCACCCCAAGGAGGGGACTACAATGAGCAGTTCTTC. The variable domain in full, completed from reference TRBV7-3 and TRBJ2-1, reads GAGVSQTPSNKVTEKGKYVELRCDPISGHTALYWYRQSLGQGPEFLIYFQGTGAADDSGLPNDRFFAVRPEGSVSTLKIQRTERGDSAVYLCASSSPQGGDYNEQFFGPGTRLTVL.

V and J are TRBV14 and TRBJ1-2; D uncertain. Trimming took 0 bases from V and 4 from J, leaving 9 bases between them. Germline V gene data show CDR1 as SGHDN and CDR2 as FVKESK. This CDR3 has 14 residues. In DNA, the CDR3 is TGTGCCAGCAGCCAAGATTCCCCTTTCTATGGCTACACCTTC. The encoded protein is CASSQDSPFYGYTF.

This chain links TRBV7-3 with TRBJ2-1, with 8 bases lining up with TRBD2. Per the germline V gene, CDR1 is SGHTA and CDR2 is FQGTGA. V was pared by 2 bases and J by 10 bases, with 4 bases of the junction left unmatched. This CDR3 region has 13 residues. The CDR3 here is CASSLAGRGEQFF. Written as DNA, the CDR3 is TGTGCCAGCAGCTTAGCCGGGAGGGGAGAGCAGTTCTTC.

J is TRBJ2-7 and V is TRBV4-1; 9 nucleotides match TRBD1. The V gene's germline CDR1 is MGHRA and CDR2 YSYEKL. The CDR3 contains 14 residues. V dropped 5 bases and J dropped 7; count of bases not matched to a gene: 9. The CDR3, as DNA: TGCGCCAGCAGCAATCCGGGACAGGGTACAGAGCAGTACTTC. It translates to CASSNPGQGTEQYF.

This clonotype was found a few times. This rearrangement joins TRBV6-1 to TRBJ2-1; the match to TRBD2 covers 10 bases. V shed 0 bases and J 2 bases; nucleotides not matched to a gene: 7. CDR1 and CDR2 (germline): MNHNS, SASEGT. The CDR3 contains 18 residues. CDR3 bases: TGTGCCAGCAGTGAAGCGGTAGTAGCGGGGGGTACCTACAATGAGCAGTTCTTC. Translating gives CASSEAVVAGGTYNEQFF.

The chain recombines TRBV12-3 or TRBV12-4 with TRBJ1-6; D ambiguous. V was pared by 2 bases and J by 10 bases, with 15 bases between. The CDR3 extends over 15 amino acids. The CDR3 spells CASSLTREGWSPLHF. The CDR3, as DNA: TGTGCCAGCAGTTTAACCCGGGAGGGTTGGTCACCCCTCCACTTT.

In this sample, this clonotype turned up a few times. This chain links TRBV7-9 with TRBJ1-1; 8 bases fit TRBD1. The trim removed 6 bases at V and 2 bases at J, leaving 8 bases unmatched. The CDR3 loop spans 15 amino acids. Germline lookup yields CDR1 SEHNR and CDR2 FQNEAQ (reference sequence). The CDR3 spells CASRKQTGANTEAFF. For the CDR3, the DNA is TGTGCCAGCAGGAAACAGACAGGGGCCAACACTGAAGCTTTCTTT.

Comments on this clonotype: It is likely a read error: a sequence one base away is far more abundant. The gene calls are TRBV2 and TRBJ2-7; 7 bases line up with TRBD1. Germline V gene data show CDR1 as SNHLY and CDR2 as FYNNEI. The V segment lost 8 bases and the J segment 3 bases; nucleotides outside the gene matches: 4. The CDR3 is made up of 12 amino acids. CDR3 protein: CASCRDSYEQYF. CDR3 DNA: TGTGCCAGCTGCCGGGACAGCTACGAGCAGTACTTC.

The V and J genes are TRBV11-2 and TRBJ2-7; D perhaps matches TRBD2 (6 bases). The length of the CDR3 is 16 residues. Trimming pared 5 bases from V and 0 bases from J, leaving 17 bases between. Germline V gene sequence: CDR1 SGHAT, CDR2 FQNNGV. Written as DNA, the CDR3 is TGTGCCAGCAGCCCCAACTATGGGGGGTCCTCCTACGAGCAGTACTTC. Its protein product is CASSPNYGGSSYEQYF.

The chain recombines TRBV7-3 with TRBJ2-7; D is unresolved. Germline lookup yields CDR1 SGHTA and CDR2 FQGTGA. CDR3 size: 13 residues. V was trimmed by 5 bases and J by 1 base, leaving 9 bases between them. CDR3 coding DNA: TGTGCCAGCAGCCCTGGTTTTTCCTACGAGCAGTACTTC. Translation: CASSPGFSYEQYF.

This clonotype was counted a few times. The chain is built from TRBV28 and TRBJ1-1, with a weak D call TRBD1 (6 bases). Germline V lookup: CDR1 MDHEN, CDR2 SYDVKM. The CDR3 covers 15 residues. Trimming removed 5 bases from V and 5 bases from J, with 18 bases in between. CDR3 in DNA: TGTGCCAGCAGTGACTGGACAGATGGCCGGACTGAAGCTTTCTTT. It specifies CASSDWTDGRTEAFF. Drawing the rest from reference TRBV28 and TRBJ1-1, the complete variable domain is DVKVTQSSRYLVKRTGEKVFLECVQDMDHENMFWYRQDPGLGLRLIYFSYDVKMKEKGDIPEGYSVSREKKERFSLILESASTNQTSMYLCASSDWTDGRTEAFFGQGTRLTVV.

This clonotype was counted a few times. This chain uses TRBV10-3 with TRBJ2-7; no definite D call. Trimming removed 6 bases from V and 3 bases from J, with 9 bases in between. The CDR3 is 12 residues long. Per germline, CDR1 ENHRY and CDR2 SYGVKD. The CDR3 region is CAISDAGYEQYF. In nucleotides, the CDR3 is TGTGCCATCAGCGACGCCGGCTACGAGCAGTACTTC.

This clonotype was counted a few times. The chain employs TRBV6-6 and TRBJ2-3; 8 nucleotides agree with TRBD2. This CDR3 has 14 amino acids. The trim removed 5 bases at V and 5 bases at J, leaving 6 bases unmatched. Germline V CDR1 and CDR2: MNHNY, SVGAGI (reference sequence). The CDR3 bases are TGTGCCAGCAGTGGGACTAGGATAGGAGATACGCAGTATTTT. Protein product: CASSGTRIGDTQYF.

The chain carries TRBV29-1 and TRBJ1-2, with D perhaps TRBD1 (5 bases). Trimming removed 1 base at V and 4 bases at J, with 19 bases between. Germline loops: CDR1 SQVTM, CDR2 ANQGSEA. The CDR3 has 16 amino acids. CDR3 loop: CSVEGYGAAGPYGYTF. The CDR3 DNA reads as TGCAGCGTTGAAGGGTATGGGGCAGCGGGTCCCTATGGCTACACCTTC. Complete variable domain (other parts from reference TRBV29-1 and TRBJ1-2): SAVISQKPSRDICQRGTSLTIQCQVDSQVTMMFWYRQQPGQSLTLIATANQGSEATYESGFVIDKFPISRPNLTFSTLTVSNMSPEDSSIYLCSVEGYGAAGPYGYTFGSGTRLTVV.

This clonotype was counted only a few times. The gene calls are TRBV19 and TRBJ1-5; TRBD1 matches 7 bases. The CDR3 contains 15 residues. Germline CDR1 LNHDA, CDR2 SQIVND (reference sequence). V was clipped by 10 bases and J by 2 bases; unmatched bases: 11. Here the CDR3 DNA reads TGTGCCACCAACGACAGGGATTCGGGCAATCAGCCCCAGCATTTT. It translates to CATNDRDSGNQPQHF.

The V gene is TRBV5-1, the J gene TRBJ1-1, with TRBD1 as a possible D gene (6 bases). The length of the CDR3 is 16 residues. Trimming cost V 4 bases and J 1 base, with 17 bases left between them. Germline V gene sequence: CDR1 SGHRS, CDR2 YFSETQ. DNA of the CDR3: TGCGCCAGCAGCATGATGACCCGGGACAAGAACACTGAAGCTTTCTTT. As protein: CASSMMTRDKNTEAFF.

This clonotype occurred a few times. The genes are TRBV12-3 or TRBV12-4 and TRBJ2-1, with D maybe TRBD1 (6 bases). V was pared by 5 bases and J by 9 bases, with 14 bases between. The CDR3 contains 13 residues. The CDR3, as DNA: TGTGCCAGCAGTCAATATACAGGGCTTGAGCAGTTCTTC. Amino acid sequence: CASSQYTGLEQFF.

The chain is built from TRBV7-3 and TRBJ2-7, with D possibly being TRBD2 (6 bases). Germline loops: CDR1 SGHTA, CDR2 FQGTGA. CDR3 length equals 13 residues. V dropped 5 bases and J dropped 6 bases, with 14 bases sitting between them. In DNA, the CDR3 is TGTGCCAGCAGCGCTACGGGACTTACCGAGCAGTACTTC. As protein: CASSATGLTEQYF. The full variable domain, its missing parts supplied by reference TRBV7-3 and TRBJ2-7, is GAGVSQTPSNKVTEKGKYVELRCDPISGHTALYWYRQSLGQGPEFLIYFQGTGAADDSGLPNDRFFAVRPEGSVSTLKIQRTERGDSAVYLCASSATGLTEQYFGPGTRLTVT.

The chain joins TRBV5-5 to TRBJ2-2; 7 nucleotides line up with TRBD1. V dropped 3 bases and J dropped 6; count of bases not matched to a gene: 2. The CDR3 contains 13 residues. In germline, CDR1 is SGHKS, CDR2 YYEKEE (reference sequence). As DNA, the CDR3 is TGTGCCAGCAGCTGGGGGACAGCCGGGGAGCTGTTTTTT. Amino acids: CASSWGTAGELFF.

The chain employs TRBV20-1 and TRBJ2-5; 9 positions match TRBD2. Per the germline V gene, CDR1 is DFQATT and CDR2 is SNEGSKA (reference sequence). The V and J ends lost 3 bases and 5 bases, in that order; junction bases with no gene match: 4. The CDR3 sequence is 13 residues long. The CDR3: CSASGREGETQYF. Here the CDR3 DNA reads TGCAGTGCTAGTGGGCGGGAGGGGGAGACCCAGTACTTC.

The chain has TRBV4-2 and TRBJ2-7; no clear D. The germline V gene encodes CDR1 LGHNA and CDR2 YNFKEQ. This CDR3 contains 14 residues. The germline V and J ends were trimmed by 4 bases and 3 bases, with 13 bases remaining between them. Here the CDR3 DNA reads TGTGCCAGCAGCCTGGGATTGCAGGTCTACGAGCAGTACTTC. As protein: CASSLGLQVYEQYF.